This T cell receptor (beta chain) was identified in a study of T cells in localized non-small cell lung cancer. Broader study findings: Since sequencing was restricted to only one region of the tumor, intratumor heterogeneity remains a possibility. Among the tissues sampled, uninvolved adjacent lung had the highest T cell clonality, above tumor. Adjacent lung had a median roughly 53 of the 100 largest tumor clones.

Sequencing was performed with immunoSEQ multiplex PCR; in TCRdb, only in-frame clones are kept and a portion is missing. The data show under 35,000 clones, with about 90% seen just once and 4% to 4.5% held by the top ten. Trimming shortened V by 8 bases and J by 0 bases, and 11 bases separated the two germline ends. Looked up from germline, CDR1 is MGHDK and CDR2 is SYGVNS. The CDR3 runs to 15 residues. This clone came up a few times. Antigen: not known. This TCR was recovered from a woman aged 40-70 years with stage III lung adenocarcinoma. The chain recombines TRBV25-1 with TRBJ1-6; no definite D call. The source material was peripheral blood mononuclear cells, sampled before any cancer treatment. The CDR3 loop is CASARMSSYNSPLHF. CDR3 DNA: TGTGCCAGCGCCCGGATGAGCTCCTATAATTCACCCCTCCACTTT.